Listed below are T cell receptor beta chains from one sample, sequenced in a study of blood T cell repertoires in COVID-19. The assay was immunoSEQ multiplex PCR, and TCRdb's table has in-frame clones only and misses some. Among approximately 170,000 clones listed, around 89% were seen once. The sample taken for sequencing was peripheral blood. The source is a man in his fifties who had recovered from COVID-19. Each CDR3 is given with its conserved first and last residue. D genes are given only for firm matches.

D,J,V,DNA,CDR3
TRBD1,TRBJ2-5,TRBV11-1,TGTGCCAGCACCGCAAACAGGGGCGGAGGAGAGACCCAGTACTTC,CASTANRGGGETQYF
-,TRBJ1-2,TRBV5-5,TGTGCCAGCCCCCCGGAGACCTTC,CASPPETF
-,TRBJ1-2,TRBV19,TGTGCCAGTAGTAGGAGGGACGTAAACTATGGCTACACCTTC,CASSRRDVNYGYTF
-,TRBJ1-5,TRBV18,TGTGCCAGCTCATCGATCCAGGGTGGCAGCAATCAGCCCCAGCATTTT,CASSSIQGGSNQPQHF
TRBD1,TRBJ1-2,TRBV20-1,TGCAGTGCCGATGGACAGGAAGGCTACACCTTC,CSADGQEGYTF
TRBD1,TRBJ2-7,TRBV7-6,TGTGCCAGCAGCCCCTGGACAGGGGACTACGAGCAGTACTTC,CASSPWTGDYEQYF
-,TRBJ1-1,TRBV19,TGTGCCAGTAGTATAGCCGGGACAAGGGCTTTCTTT,CASSIAGTRAFF
-,TRBJ2-7,TRBV30,TGTGCCTGGAGTGTAGGGCAGGGGGGTTGGTACGAGCAGTACTTC,CAWSVGQGGWYEQYF
TRBD1,TRBJ1-4,TRBV12-3/TRBV12-4,TGTGCCAGCAGTTGGACAGGGAATGAAAAACTGTTTTTT,CASSWTGNEKLFF
TRBD2,TRBJ2-2,TRBV2,TGTGCCAGCACGCGAGCGGGGGGGAACACCGGGGAGCTGTTTTTT,CASTRAGGNTGELFF
-,TRBJ2-7,TRBV19,TGTGCCAGTAGTATAGCAACATTCTCCTACGAGCAGTACTTC,CASSIATFSYEQYF
TRBD2,TRBJ2-3,TRBV7-3,TGTGCCAGCAGCTTAGGGGGAGGGGCAGATACGCAGTATTTT,CASSLGGGADTQYF
-,TRBJ1-4,TRBV7-2,TGTGCCAGCAGCCTGGCGAGGGCTCGGTCGAATGAAAAACTGTTTTTT,CASSLARARSNEKLFF
-,TRBJ2-3,TRBV9,TGTGCCAGCAGCGCTAGCACAGATACGCAGTATTTT,CASSASTDTQYF
TRBD1,TRBJ2-7,TRBV28,TGTGCCAGCAGTTTAGAGAGAACCACAGGGGCAGGCTACGAGCAGTACTTC,CASSLERTTGAGYEQYF
-,TRBJ1-2,TRBV4-2,TGTGCCAGCAGCCAAGGGGGCACAGGGTCTTATGGCTACACCTTC,CASSQGGTGSYGYTF
-,TRBJ2-1,TRBV7-8,TGTGCCAGCAGTGTAGGGGGGAGGGTGTACAATGAGCAGTTCTTC,CASSVGGRVYNEQFF
-,TRBJ1-4,TRBV12-2,TGTGCAAGTCGCTTATTCGGACACAGGGGTGATGAAAAACTGTTTTTT,CASRLFGHRGDEKLFF
TRBD2,TRBJ2-7,TRBV5-1,TGCGCCAGCAGCTTGGCCCAGGCGGGGGGGCCCTACGAGCAGTACTTC,CASSLAQAGGPYEQYF
-,TRBJ2-1,TRBV7-6,TGTGCCAGCAGCTTAGTATCCCACAATGAGCAGTTCTTC,CASSLVSHNEQFF
TRBD1,TRBJ2-7,TRBV30,TGTGCCTGGCGCGTTACCCCCGGGACAGGGGAGTACGAGCAGTACTTC,CAWRVTPGTGEYEQYF
-,TRBJ1-2,TRBV6-2/TRBV6-3,TGTGCCAGCAGTTACTCGACCCAGGGAGGTGGCTACACCTTC,CASSYSTQGGGYTF
-,TRBJ2-7,TRBV19,TGTGCCAGTAGTATCTCCGAGGGCGTCGGCGAGCAGTACTTC,CASSISEGVGEQYF
-,TRBJ2-5,TRBV20-1,TGCAGTCCAGAGGGCGGGGAGACCCAGTACTTC,CSPEGGETQYF
TRBD2,TRBJ2-7,TRBV20-1,TGCAGTGCTAGTCTCTCTTCCGGCGGGAGGCCACGCGAGCAGTACTTC,CSASLSSGGRPREQYF
TRBD1,TRBJ2-7,TRBV7-9,TGTGCCAGCAGCTTAGGGGACAGCTCCTACGAGCAGTACTTC,CASSLGDSSYEQYF
TRBD2,TRBJ2-3,TRBV7-2,TGTGCCAGCAGCTTATTAGCTAGCGGGCGGGTGGGTAGCACAGATACGCAGTATTTT,CASSLLASGRVGSTDTQYF
-,TRBJ2-7,TRBV30,TGTGCCTGGAGTGGTTTCCGGGGTGTCCCTTCTTACGAGCAGTACTTC,CAWSGFRGVPSYEQYF
-,TRBJ1-1,TRBV11-1,TGTGCCAGCAGCTTAAGGTGGGACATGAACACTGAAGCTTTCTTT,CASSLRWDMNTEAFF
-,TRBJ2-2,TRBV6-2/TRBV6-3,TGTGCCAGCAGTTACGCCGACAGGGCGGGAACCGGGGAGCTGTTTTTT,CASSYADRAGTGELFF
-,TRBJ2-3,TRBV3-1/TRBV3-2,TGTGCCAGCAGCCCTGGACTCCCTGAGGCAGATACGCAGTATTTT,CASSPGLPEADTQYF
-,TRBJ2-3,TRBV27,TGTGCCAGCAGTTGGGCAGGGTCCCTGGTCAGCACAGATACGCAGTATTTT,CASSWAGSLVSTDTQYF
-,TRBJ2-7,TRBV20-1,TGCAGTGCTAGTCCGGGTCCCTACGAGCAGTACTTC,CSASPGPYEQYF
TRBD1,TRBJ1-1,TRBV7-2,TGTGCCAGCAGCTTCCGAAGGGGGCCCACTGAAGCTTTCTTT,CASSFRRGPTEAFF
-,TRBJ2-3,TRBV11-2,TGTGCCAGCAGCCGTAGCACAGATACGCAGTATTTT,CASSRSTDTQYF
-,TRBJ1-1,TRBV14,TGTGCCAGCAGCCCACGGCGGGCGTCGTCTGAAGCTTTCTTT,CASSPRRASSEAFF